This TCR beta chain was obtained from a study of T cell responses to AZD1222 COVID-19 vaccine. General study findings and limits: There were vaccine-associated CD4 TCRs across spike, dominant at 160-218 and 743-854. Sampled repertoires all dated from after the peak T cell response. Spike-specific TCR breadth and depth rose after two AZD1222 doses.

The table came from immunoSEQ multiplex PCR; TCRdb's copy has only in-frame clones and leaves some out. The sample consists of about 140,000 clones, around nine tenths of them appearing once. This CDR3 is built from 14 residues. V dropped 1 base and J dropped 3 bases, with 10 bases sitting between them. CDR1 is SEHNR, CDR2 FQNEAQ, per germline (reference sequence). Note on this clone: Its matching antigen is unknown.

The source material was peripheral blood, sampled 28 days after the second AZD1222 dose. The TCR was taken from an adult who received the AZD1222 COVID-19 vaccine. The chain links TRBV7-9 to TRBJ2-7, with D unclear. For the CDR3, the DNA is TGTGCCAGCAGCTTAGATAATCAGGTCTACGAGCAGTACTTC. This codes for CASSLDNQVYEQYF.